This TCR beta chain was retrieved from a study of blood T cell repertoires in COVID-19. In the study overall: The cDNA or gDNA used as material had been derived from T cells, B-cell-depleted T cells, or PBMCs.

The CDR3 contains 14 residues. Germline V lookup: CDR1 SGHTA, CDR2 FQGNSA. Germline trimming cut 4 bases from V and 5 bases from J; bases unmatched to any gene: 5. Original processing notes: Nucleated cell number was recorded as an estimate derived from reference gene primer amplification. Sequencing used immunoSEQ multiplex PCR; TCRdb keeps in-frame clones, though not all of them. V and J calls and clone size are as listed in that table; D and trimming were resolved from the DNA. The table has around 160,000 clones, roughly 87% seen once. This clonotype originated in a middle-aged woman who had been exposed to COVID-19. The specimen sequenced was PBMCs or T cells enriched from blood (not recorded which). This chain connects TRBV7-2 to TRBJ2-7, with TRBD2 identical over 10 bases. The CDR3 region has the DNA TGTGCCAGCAGCTCCCTAGCGGGAGCAGACGAGCAGTACTTC. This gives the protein CASSSLAGADEQYF.